The rows below give T cell receptor beta chains drawn from one sample of a study of CD8 T cells in Susac syndrome. TCRdb reanalysed the immunoSEQ multiplex PCR reads using MiXCR and keeps one entry per CDR3 protein. The sample carries approximately 190,000 distinct CDR3 sequences, roughly 95% recorded once. The sequenced sample consisted of CD4+ T cells from PBMCs. Source of these receptors: a human donor with Susac syndrome. The CDR3 runs from the conserved cysteine through the conserved F or W. D genes are given only for firm matches. Clone size is not always given. Where it is, it says once, few, many or a class for expanded clones.

J gene,V gene,D gene,clone size,CDR3 DNA,CDR3 protein
TRBJ2-5,TRBV5-6,.,.,TGTGCCAGCAGCTGGGGGGCGACAGCTAAAGAGACCCAGTACTTC,CASSWGATAKETQYF
TRBJ1-2,TRBV30,TRBD1,.,TGTGCCTGGAGTGTTAATCGGGACAGGGAGACCACCTTC,CAWSVNRDRETTF
TRBJ1-4,TRBV20-1,.,.,TGCAGTGCCCACAGGGCCGCGGGTGAAAAACTGTTTTTT,CSAHRAAGEKLFF
TRBJ1-4,TRBV27,.,.,TGTGCCACCCTAAGGAGGGGAGGGGATGAAAAACTGTTTTTT,CATLRRGGDEKLFF
TRBJ2-1,TRBV29-1,.,.,TGCAGCGTTGGGACAAATGAGCAGTTCTTC,CSVGTNEQFF
TRBJ1-2,TRBV29-1,.,.,TGCATCCTATTCGAGGGAGGAGGCTACACCTTC,CILFEGGGYTF
TRBJ1-2,TRBV15,.,.,TGTGCCACCAGCAGAGATACGGCCGCTCGGGGCTACACCTTC,CATSRDTAARGYTF
TRBJ2-7,TRBV6-2/TRBV6-3,TRBD1,.,TGTGCCAGCAGTTACTCGACAGGGGGCTACGAGCAGTACTTC,CASSYSTGGYEQYF
TRBJ1-6,TRBV4-3,.,once,TGCGCCAGCAAGGAAGAGGGTAGTTCACCCCTCCACTTT,CASKEEGSSPLHF
TRBJ2-1,TRBV5-1,.,.,TGCGCCAGCAGCTCGAACTCCATTTCCCACAATGAGCAGTTCTTC,CASSSNSISHNEQFF
TRBJ1-1,TRBV29-1,.,.,TGCAGCGTTGAGCCTGCTCGGGGGGGAAGGACTGAAGCTTTCTTT,CSVEPARGGRTEAFF
TRBJ2-1,TRBV9,TRBD2,.,TGTGCCAGCAGCGGACGGACTAGCGGGGGGCCCAGCTCCTACAATGAGCAGTTCTTC,CASSGRTSGGPSSYNEQFF
TRBJ2-7,TRBV9,TRBD1,few,TGTGCCAGCAGCGGGACAGGGAAACCCTACGAGCAGTACTTC,CASSGTGKPYEQYF
TRBJ1-2,TRBV12-3/TRBV12-4,.,.,TGTGCCAGCAGTTTATTAGTTTCGGGGGCCGGCTACACCTTC,CASSLLVSGAGYTF
TRBJ2-3,TRBV20-1,TRBD1,.,TGCAGTGCTAGAACAGGGGGCGATACGCAGTATTTT,CSARTGGDTQYF
TRBJ1-2,TRBV6-5,.,once,TGTGCCAGCAGGTCAAAGGATATGTCTGGCTACACCTTC,CASRSKDMSGYTF
TRBJ2-7,TRBV29-1,.,.,TGCAGCGTTGAAGATCCGGGGGCGCCTAGCGAGCAGTACTTC,CSVEDPGAPSEQYF